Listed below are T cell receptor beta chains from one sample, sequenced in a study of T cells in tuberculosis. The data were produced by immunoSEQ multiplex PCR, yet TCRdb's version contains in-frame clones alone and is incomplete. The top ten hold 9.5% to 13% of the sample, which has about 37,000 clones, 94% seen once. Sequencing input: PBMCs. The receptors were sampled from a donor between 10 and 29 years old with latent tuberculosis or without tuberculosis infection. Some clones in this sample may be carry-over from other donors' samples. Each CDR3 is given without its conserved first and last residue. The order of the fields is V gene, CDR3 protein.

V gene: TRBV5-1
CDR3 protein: ASSYSSGTKNTEAF

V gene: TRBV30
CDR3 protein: AWTSGGIAETQY

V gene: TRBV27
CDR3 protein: ASRPTGANTGELF

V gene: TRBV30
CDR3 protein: AWTVRTGNYGYT

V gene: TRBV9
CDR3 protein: ASSVNGARGNTIY

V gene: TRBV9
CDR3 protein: ASSVRGDRLYGQF

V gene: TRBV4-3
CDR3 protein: ASSQDIQGNYGYT

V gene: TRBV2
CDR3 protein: ASRGTGGAQPQH

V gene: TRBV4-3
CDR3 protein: ASSQGVAIRTGELF

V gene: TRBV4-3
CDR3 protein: ASSQTVKYHNEKLF

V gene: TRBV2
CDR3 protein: ASITSGGRRADTQY

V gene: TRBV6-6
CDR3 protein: ASSYSGSGNTGELF

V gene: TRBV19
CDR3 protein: ASSPPGDIISGNTIY